The 28 T cell receptor beta chains below were found in one sample sequenced in a study of blood T cells in healthy people across ages (dated by TCRdb to the mid-2010s). The library came from 5' RACE. The run used an Illumina HiSeq 2500. A second PCR of roughly 6 to 11 cycles was run with a J-beta primer mix and a sample-barcoded 5' primer. TCRdb trimmed the raw reads at Q25, called clones with MiXCR and kept productive beta chains. Rows matching on CDR3 protein sequence are summarized as one entry with the most common DNA and genes. The sample contains 540,000 or so distinct CDR3 sequences, 27% of them found a single time. The top ten clones comprise roughly 18% of the sample. Input material: blood. The receptors stem from a woman aged 70-85 years in good health.

V gene TRBV7-2 combines with J gene TRBJ2-7; maybe TRBD1 (7 bases). This CDR3 has 14 residues. Per germline, CDR1 SGHTA and CDR2 FQGNSA. Trimming stripped 7 bases from V and 2 bases from J, with 15 bases between. The CDR3 nucleotides are TGTGCCAGCACCGTTACCAGGGGGGCCTACGAGCAGTACTTC. Residues: CASTVTRGAYEQYF.

This chain uses TRBV11-2 with TRBJ1-4, with a possible D match to TRBD1 (6 bases). This CDR3 is built from 15 residues. Trimming removed 5 bases at V and 0 bases at J, with 10 bases between. CDR1 SGHAT and CDR2 FQNNGV come from the germline V gene. This CDR3 is CASSQGQSTNEKLFF. The CDR3 bases are TGTGCCAGCAGCCAAGGACAGTCAACTAATGAAAAACTGTTTTTT. Complete variable domain (other parts from reference TRBV11-2 and TRBJ1-4): EAGVAQSPRYKIIEKRQSVAFWCNPISGHATLYWYQQILGQGPKLLIQFQNNGVVDDSQLPKDRFSAERLKGVDSTLKIQPAKLEDSAVYLCASSQGQSTNEKLFFGSGTQLSVL.

J is TRBJ1-3 and V is TRBV5-1, with no clear D. Trimming pared 0 bases from V and 0 bases from J, leaving 7 bases between. The CDR3 has 15 amino acids. In germline, CDR1 is SGHRS, CDR2 YFSETQ. The CDR3 bases are TGCGCCAGCAGCTTGGGGCGCCTCTCTGGAAACACCATATATTTT. This sequence encodes CASSLGRLSGNTIYF.

This clonotype was seen only a few times. The chain joins TRBV20-1 to TRBJ2-5; TRBD2 might be the D (7 bases). This CDR3 is built from 15 residues. Trimming cost V 6 bases and J 5 bases, with 22 bases left between them. Germline V gene sequence: CDR1 DFQATT, CDR2 SNEGSKA (reference sequence). CDR3 region: CSAGASGNPGETQYF. The CDR3 nucleotides read TGCAGTGCGGGGGCTAGCGGAAACCCGGGGGAGACCCAGTACTTC.

This clonotype was picked up many times. J is TRBJ2-3 and V is TRBV4-3, with TRBD2 identical over 9 bases. CDR3 size: 21 residues. After removal of 4 bases from V and 0 bases from J, the junction contained 20 bases not matched to a gene. Germline V lookup: CDR1 LGHNA, CDR2 YSLEER. This CDR3 is CASSPSPARGGLPDSTDTQYF. The CDR3 DNA follows: TGCGCCAGCAGCCCCTCGCCGGCGCGGGGGGGTTTACCTGATAGCACAGATACGCAGTATTTT.

This clonotype has a count of ten or more. This chain uses TRBV7-8 with TRBJ2-7; D is undetermined. Trimming pared 0 bases from V and 3 bases from J, leaving 9 bases between. Germline-derived CDR1 and CDR2 are SGHVS and FQNEAQ. This CDR3 has 14 amino acids. The CDR3 loop reads CASSLAGISYEQYF. As DNA, the CDR3 is TGTGCCAGCAGCTTAGCCGGTATTAGCTACGAGCAGTACTTC.

This chain joins TRBV5-1 and TRBJ2-5; 8 bases are shared with TRBD1. The junction had 7 bases not matched to a gene; V was cut back by 1 base and J by 5 bases. The CDR3 is made up of 15 amino acids. From germline, CDR1 is SGHRS and CDR2 YFSETQ. The CDR3 reads CASSLMTGVRETQYF. The CDR3, as DNA: TGCGCCAGCAGCTTGATGACAGGGGTGCGGGAGACCCAGTACTTC.

The chain carries TRBV7-2 and TRBJ2-1, with D unclear. V lost 1 base and J 7 bases, leaving 14 bases between the germline ends. Germline CDR1 is SGHTA and CDR2 is FQGNSA. CDR3 length: 15 amino acids. The CDR3 DNA sequence: TGTGCCAGCAGCTTAGGGGTTAGAATAGGGAATGAGCAGTTCTTC. It encodes CASSLGVRIGNEQFF. The full variable domain, in which reference TRBV7-2 and TRBJ2-1 provide the parts outside the CDR3, is GAGVSQSPSNKVTEKGKDVELRCDPISGHTALYWYRQSLGQGLEFLIYFQGNSAPDKSGLPSDRFSAERTGGSVSTLTIQRTQQEDSAVYLCASSLGVRIGNEQFFGPGTRLTVL.

This clonotype was detected only a few times. The chain employs TRBV7-8 and TRBJ1-4; D unclear. The CDR3 runs to 15 residues. Looked up from germline, CDR1 is SGHVS and CDR2 is FQNEAQ. V gave up 5 bases and J gave up 0 bases, with 10 bases separating them. The CDR3 DNA reads as TGTGCCAGCAGCCTCCTTTTTGCAACTAATGAAAAACTGTTTTTT. It codes for CASSLLFATNEKLFF.

V and J are TRBV4-1 and TRBJ2-1; 9 nucleotides agree with TRBD2. Germline trimming cut 2 bases from V and 7 bases from J; bases unmatched to any gene: 6. This CDR3 spans 15 amino acids. Germline V gene sequence: CDR1 MGHRA, CDR2 YSYEKL. The CDR3 nucleotides are TGCGCCAGCAGCCAAATAGCGGGGGTCCGAAATGAGCAGTTCTTC. Protein: CASSQIAGVRNEQFF.

V and J are TRBV5-8 and TRBJ1-4; D may be TRBD1 (6 bases). CDR3 size: 15 residues. Germline values: CDR1 SGHTS, CDR2 YDEGEE. Trimming left V 10 bases short and J 0 bases short, with 16 bases between. This CDR3 is CAGSTGRSTNEKLFF. The CDR3 nucleotides are TGTGCCGGGTCAACAGGGCGTTCAACTAATGAAAAACTGTTTTTT.

This clonotype has only a few counts. This chain joins TRBV12-3 or TRBV12-4 and TRBJ2-7, with 7 positions matching TRBD2. This CDR3 has 14 residues. Losses at the gene ends were 10 bases for V and 0 bases for J; bases not matched to a gene: 9. The CDR3 reads CATTWGGSSYEQYF. The CDR3 coding sequence is TGTGCCACTACTTGGGGAGGGAGCTCCTACGAGCAGTACTTC.

This clonotype was recorded a few times. Here the CDR3 reads CSASDSGGMYNEQFF. Here the CDR3 DNA reads TGCAGTGCTAGCGATAGCGGGGGGATGTACAATGAGCAGTTCTTC. This rearrangement joins TRBV20-1 to TRBJ2-1, with 10 nucleotides matching TRBD2. V lost 3 bases and J lost 4; bases outside the gene matches: 6. The germline gives CDR1 DFQATT, CDR2 SNEGSKA (reference sequence). There are 15 residues in the CDR3.

This clonotype was detected a few times. V gene TRBV20-1 combines with J gene TRBJ1-6; a weak D match, TRBD1 (5 bases). Trimming removed 2 bases at V and 2 bases at J, with 7 bases between. This CDR3 has 14 amino acids. Germline V gene data show CDR1 as DFQATT and CDR2 as SNEGSKA (reference sequence). Here the CDR3 reads CSARQGPYNSPLHF. CDR3 nucleotide sequence: TGCAGTGCTAGACAGGGACCCTATAATTCACCCCTCCACTTT.

V usage is TRBV20-1 and J usage is TRBJ2-7; D is possibly TRBD1 (6 bases). Germline CDR1 and CDR2: DFQATT and SNEGSKA (reference sequence). The CDR3 is made up of 15 amino acids. The V and J ends lost 4 bases and 4 bases respectively, with 20 bases between them. The DNA of the CDR3 is TGCAGTGCTAAACCCGGGGCAGGGGCCTCATACGAGCAGTACTTC. Its protein product is CSAKPGAGASYEQYF.

The rearrangement uses TRBV7-2 and TRBJ2-5; the D gene is possibly TRBD2 (6 bases). This CDR3 region has 15 residues. V lost 3 bases and J lost 9, with 20 bases in between. The germline V gene has CDR1 SGHTA and CDR2 FQGNSA. The CDR3 sequence: CASSFGGTENWAQYF. In nucleotides, the CDR3 is TGTGCCAGCAGCTTTGGGGGGACGGAGAATTGGGCCCAGTACTTC.

The rearrangement links TRBV6-1 to TRBJ2-5; weak D call: TRBD2 (5 bases). The DNA end favors TRBJ2-7, so the J call may be wrong. The V gene's germline CDR1 is MNHNS and CDR2 SASEGT. The CDR3 is 16 residues long. The CDR3 DNA reads as TGTGCCAGCAGCCGCCTTTCTCAACTAGGGCTCAACGAGCAGTACTTC. It codes for CASSRLSQLGLNEQYF.

This clonotype was recorded a few times. This chain links TRBV29-1 with TRBJ1-1; 7 nucleotides align to TRBD1. Trimming cost V 6 bases and J 1 base; bases outside gene matches: 5. The germline V gene has CDR1 SQVTM and CDR2 ANQGSEA. The CDR3 length is 13 residues. This chain's CDR3 is CSVAGTANTEAFF. Written as DNA, the CDR3 is TGCAGCGTGGCCGGGACAGCGAACACTGAAGCTTTCTTT. Complete variable domain (other parts from reference TRBV29-1 and TRBJ1-1): SAVISQKPSRDICQRGTSLTIQCQVDSQVTMMFWYRQQPGQSLTLIATANQGSEATYESGFVIDKFPISRPNLTFSTLTVSNMSPEDSSIYLCSVAGTANTEAFFGQGTRLTVV.

Here the CDR3 DNA reads TGTGCCAGCGGCCCGACAGGGATCTATGGCTACACCTTC. Amino acid sequence: CASGPTGIYGYTF. The chain is built from TRBV7-9 and TRBJ1-2, with 7 bases that match TRBD1. The length of the CDR3 is 13 residues. Germline V gene data show CDR1 as SEHNR and CDR2 as FQNEAQ (reference sequence). The trim removed 8 bases at V and 4 bases at J, leaving 7 bases unmatched. Drawing the rest from reference TRBV7-9 and TRBJ1-2, the complete variable domain is DTGVSQNPRHKITKRGQNVTFRCDPISEHNRLYWYRQTLGQGPEFLTYFQNEAQLEKSRLLSDRFSAERPKGSFSTLEIQRTEQGDSAMYLCASGPTGIYGYTFGSGTRLTVV.

The chain has TRBV1 and TRBJ1-2. TRBV1 is a pseudogene segment. This CDR3 has 13 residues. CDR3 sequence (DNA): TGCACCAGCAGCCATGGACGGCCTTATGGCCACACCTTC. Translated: CTSSHGRPYGHTF.

In this sample, this clonotype turned up once. The V and J genes are TRBV9 and TRBJ2-7; the D gene is possibly TRBD2 (6 bases). The germline V gene encodes CDR1 SGDLS and CDR2 YYNGEE. Trimming pared 4 bases from V and 2 bases from J, leaving 19 bases between. The CDR3 consists of 16 residues. CDR3 sequence: CASSIRRDSETYEQYF. Written as DNA, the CDR3 is TGTGCCAGCAGCATTCGACGGGACTCGGAAACCTACGAGCAGTACTTC. Supplemented by reference TRBV9 and TRBJ2-7, the full variable domain reads DSGVTQTPKHLITATGQRVTLRCSPRSGDLSVYWYQQSLDQGLQFLIQYYNGEERAKGNILERFSAQQFPDLHSELNLSSLELGDSALYFCASSIRRDSETYEQYFGPGTRLTVT.

This sequence joins TRBV6-2 or TRBV6-3 and TRBJ1-1, with D possibly TRBD1 on 5 matching bases. The CDR3 spans 13 residues. Deletions cut 11 bases from V and 9 bases from J, with 22 bases between. Germline V lookup: CDR1 MNHEY, CDR2 SVGEGT. Here the CDR3 DNA reads TGTGCCGCTGTGGGACCTAATAGACCAAAAGCTTTCTTT. This encodes CAAVGPNRPKAFF.

This clonotype appeared a few times. The genes are TRBV7-3 and TRBJ2-5, with D possibly being TRBD1 (5 bases). The J call may be in error: the DNA end matches TRBJ2-1 better. The CDR3 totals 15 residues. The V gene's germline CDR1 is SGHTA and CDR2 FQGTGA. CDR3 residues: CASSLTGPPYNEQFF. In DNA form, the CDR3 reads TGTGCCAGCAGCTTAACGGGGCCCCCCTACAATGAGCAGTTCTTC.

The J gene is TRBJ2-1, the V gene TRBV11-2; TRBD2 aligns across 12 bases. CDR1 is SGHAT, CDR2 FQNNGV, per germline. V shed 0 bases and J 13 bases; nucleotides not matched to a gene: 7. The CDR3 sequence is 15 residues long. The CDR3 sequence: CASSLEASGGAPQFF. The CDR3 coding sequence is TGTGCCAGCAGCTTAGAGGCTAGCGGGGGGGCCCCCCAGTTCTTC.

The chain combines TRBV24-1 with TRBJ2-1; tentatively, D is TRBD2 (6 bases). The CDR3 spans 16 residues. The V gene lost 7 bases and the J gene lost 0 bases, with 15 bases spanning the gap. Germline values: CDR1 KGHDR, CDR2 SFDVKD. CDR3: CATSLSGLSSYNEQFF. In DNA, the CDR3 is TGTGCCACCAGCCTCTCGGGACTGAGCTCCTACAATGAGCAGTTCTTC.

This sequence joins TRBV7-8 and TRBJ2-4, with 11 bases matching TRBD1. V shed 0 bases, J shed 0 bases, and the junction held 10 bases outside the gene matches. In germline, CDR1 is SGHVS, CDR2 FQNEAQ. The CDR3 has 20 residues. CDR3 sequence (DNA): TGTGCCAGCAGCTTAGCGGTCGGACAGGGGGCTCTACTAGCCAAAAACATTCAGTACTTC. Translating it yields CASSLAVGQGALLAKNIQYF.

This clonotype appeared a few times. This chain joins TRBV6-2 or TRBV6-3 and TRBJ1-2; D uncertain. Germline lookup yields CDR1 MNHEY and CDR2 SVGEGT. Trimming left V 2 bases short and J 7 bases short, with 8 bases between. The CDR3 runs to 12 residues. CDR3 protein: CASSYRTGGYTF. CDR3 nucleotides: TGTGCCAGCAGTTACAGGACGGGTGGCTACACCTTC.

This clonotype was detected only a few times. The V call is TRBV2, the J call TRBJ2-5; 8 positions agree with TRBD2. The assigned J gene may be wrong: the sequence end matches TRBJ2-1 better. The CDR3 loop spans 15 amino acids. Germline V gene lookup returns CDR1 SNHLY and CDR2 FYNNEI. The CDR3 sequence is CASSERGAGYNEQFF. As DNA, the CDR3 is TGTGCCAGCAGTGAGCGGGGGGCCGGTTACAATGAGCAGTTCTTC.